The clone carrying this T cell receptor beta chain was recorded a few times. This entry comes from a study of identical twins' blood T cells. V lost 7 bases to trimming and J lost 4 bases, with 17 bases between them. The CDR3 covers 15 residues. Germline V gives CDR1 KGHSH, CDR2 LQKENI. TCRdb re-derived calls from the 5' RACE reads in MiXCR, one entry per CDR3 protein. This repertoire shows roughly 340,000 distinct CDR3 sequences, over 25% found once; its top ten account for about 6%. The origin of this receptor is a woman aged 18-49 years in good health. This sequence joins TRBV18 and TRBJ1-3; D is unclear. Source material: PBMCs. CDR3 nucleotide sequence: TGTGCCAGCTTCCCGACGGCCTCCTGGGGAAACACCATATATTTT. Its translation is CASFPTASWGNTIYF.